This T cell receptor (beta chain) was identified during a study of T cells after somatic rescue of genetic block. The CDR3 totals 14 residues. Germline V gene sequence: CDR1 SGDLS, CDR2 YYNGEE. V was pared by 4 bases and J by 0 bases, with 11 bases between. The data were produced by immunoSEQ multiplex PCR, yet TCRdb's version contains in-frame clones alone and is incomplete. The sample carries around 64,000 clones, just over 90% recorded once. The chain uses TRBV9 and TRBJ2-7, with D perhaps matching TRBD1 (6 bases). The receptor was derived from a man aged 40-49 years. The specimen was peripheral blood mononuclear cells (PBMCs). The CDR3 is CASSNGQLSYEQYF. CDR3 DNA: TGTGCCAGCAGCAACGGACAGCTCTCCTACGAGCAGTACTTC.